This TCR beta chain is from a study of T cell responses to AZD1222 COVID-19 vaccine. For the study at large: Pooled together were second doses at about 4 or about 12 weeks. Study-level results: CD4 TCRs covered the whole spike, strongest at regions 160-218 and 743-854.

Profiling relied on immunoSEQ multiplex PCR, and the TCRdb table lists in-frame clones only, not all of them. Of 150,000 to 200,000 clones listed, 85% to 95% are singletons. Worth noting for this clone: Its specificity is unknown.

Germline V gene sequence: CDR1 ENHRY, CDR2 SYGVKD. This CDR3 region has 15 residues. Trimming cost V 4 bases and J 7 bases, with 17 bases left between them. The receptor was derived from an adult in good health. The rearrangement uses TRBV10-3 and TRBJ2-1; the D gene could be TRBD1 or TRBD2 (5 bases each). The material sequenced was peripheral blood, taken on day 0 of AZD1222 vaccination. The CDR3 nucleotides read TGTGCCATCAGTGGAGCTGGGACGTCTTTTAATGAGCAGTTCTTC. Translated, it gives CAISGAGTSFNEQFF.